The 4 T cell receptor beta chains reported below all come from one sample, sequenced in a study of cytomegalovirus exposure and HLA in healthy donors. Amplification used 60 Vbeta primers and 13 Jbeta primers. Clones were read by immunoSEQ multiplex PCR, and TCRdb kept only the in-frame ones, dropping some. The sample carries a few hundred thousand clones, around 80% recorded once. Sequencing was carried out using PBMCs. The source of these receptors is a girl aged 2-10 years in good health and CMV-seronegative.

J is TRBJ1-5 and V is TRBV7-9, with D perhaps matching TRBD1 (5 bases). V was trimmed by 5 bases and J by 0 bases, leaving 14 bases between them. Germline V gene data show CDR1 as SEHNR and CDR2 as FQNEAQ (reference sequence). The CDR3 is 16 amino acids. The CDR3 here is CASSQLSQGSNQPQHF. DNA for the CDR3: TGTGCCAGCAGCCAGCTGAGCCAGGGTAGCAATCAGCCCCAGCATTTT.

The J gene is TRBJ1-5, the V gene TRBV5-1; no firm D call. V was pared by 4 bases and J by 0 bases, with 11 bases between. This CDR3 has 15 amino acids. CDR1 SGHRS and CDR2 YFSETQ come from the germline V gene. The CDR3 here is CASSEGGTSNQPQHF. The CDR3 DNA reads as TGCGCCAGCAGCGAGGGTGGAACTAGCAATCAGCCCCAGCATTTT.

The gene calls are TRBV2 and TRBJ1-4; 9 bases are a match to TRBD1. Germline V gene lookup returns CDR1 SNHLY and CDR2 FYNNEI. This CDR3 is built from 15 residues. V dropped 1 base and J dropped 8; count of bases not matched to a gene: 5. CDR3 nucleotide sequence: TGTGCCAGCAGTGAAGGGGACAGGGCCCTGGAAAAACTGTTTTTT. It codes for CASSEGDRALEKLFF.

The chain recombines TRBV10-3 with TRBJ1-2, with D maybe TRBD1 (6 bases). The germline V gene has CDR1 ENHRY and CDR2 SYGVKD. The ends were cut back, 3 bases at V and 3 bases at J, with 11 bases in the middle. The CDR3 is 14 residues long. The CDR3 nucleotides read TGTGCCATCAGTGACCAGGGGCGACACTATGGCTACACCTTC. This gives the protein CAISDQGRHYGYTF.